Listed below are T cell receptor beta chains from one sample, sequenced in a study of shared clonotypes between healthy human individuals. Sequencing was performed with immunoSEQ multiplex PCR; in TCRdb, only in-frame clones are kept and a portion is missing. The data show about 1.5 million clones, around 97% seen once. The sample was naive CD4+ T cells sorted from blood. The receptors originated from a man aged 25-45 years in good health. Both conserved end residues are trimmed from each CDR3.

j_gene	v_gene	CDR3aa
TRBJ2-5	TRBV14	ASSQEVYIETQY
TRBJ2-1	TRBV19	ASTMGVAGSYNEQF
TRBJ2-2	TRBV5-8	ATLGLADYTGELF
TRBJ2-5	TRBV7-8	ASSSGLAGGGETQY
TRBJ2-5	TRBV5-1	ASSLAKRTSGQETQY
TRBJ2-1	TRBV20-1	SAELANEQF
TRBJ2-1	TRBV27	ASSLFPSGLSYNEQF
TRBJ2-1	TRBV4-3	ASSQEGLHEQF
TRBJ1-3	TRBV14	ASSQDRYPTGNTIY
TRBJ2-4	TRBV5-1	ASSLGFGAKNIQY
TRBJ2-2	TRBV23-1	ASSRGLAGPGELF
TRBJ1-4	TRBV7-6	ASSLFRQGAEKLF
TRBJ2-7	TRBV5-6	ASSFRQGRYEQY
TRBJ2-3	TRBV29-1	SVGDVRADTQY
TRBJ2-7	TRBV5-1	ASSLLGHRTYEQY
TRBJ1-1	TRBV28	ASSLWLGGGGNTEAF
TRBJ2-6	TRBV30	AWRLEQAFSGANVLT
TRBJ2-2	TRBV9	ASSVDLRTGELF
TRBJ2-7	TRBV9	ASSSHSVSYEQY
TRBJ1-5	TRBV7-8	ASSQDRDDQPQH
TRBJ2-3	TRBV10-3	AISELIVDTQY
TRBJ2-7	TRBV7-7	ASRLSSGFGEQY
TRBJ2-5	TRBV15	ATSTGGVLSEETQY
TRBJ1-1	TRBV5-6	ASSRPGMNTEAF
TRBJ2-1	TRBV25-1	ASSDPRLTSGRSNEQF
TRBJ2-5	TRBV5-1	ASSLGTGGLETQY
TRBJ2-1	TRBV6-1	ASNQLAGTYNEQF
TRBJ1-3	TRBV6-1	ASSASGQFSGNTIY
TRBJ2-7	TRBV4-3	ASSQERGYEQY
TRBJ1-5	TRBV18	ASSGSLDSSRQPQH
TRBJ1-2	TRBV11-2	ASSLDPRDRESGYT
TRBJ1-1	TRBV2	ASRSGTGGWSTEAF
TRBJ1-4	TRBV7-9	ASSQINEKLF
TRBJ2-3	TRBV18	ASSPWTGGAGTDTQY
TRBJ2-3	TRBV18	ASSPGSAVTAADTQY
TRBJ2-3	TRBV19	ASRRGGTDTQY
TRBJ2-7	TRBV4-1	ASSQDRGTRSYEQY
TRBJ2-1	TRBV7-2	ASSLAWDIKQF
TRBJ2-3	TRBV5-1	ASSLGQGVDTQY
TRBJ2-5	TRBV9	ASSVTMGGLGETQY
TRBJ1-2	TRBV6-5	ASSSPNGGLGYT
TRBJ2-7	TRBV18	ASSPAGADYEQY
TRBJ2-3	TRBV18	ASSPKSKGTDTQY
TRBJ2-5	TRBV29-1	SVEFQGETQY
TRBJ2-1	TRBV18	ASSPYTGRYNEQF
TRBJ2-5	TRBV27	ASSLCQETQY
TRBJ1-2	TRBV5-6	ASSLMAGYGYT
TRBJ2-5	TRBV5-5	ASRQTSGQETQY
TRBJ2-7	TRBV27	ASSSPTRTSTYEQY
TRBJ1-2	TRBV5-5	ASSLSPALYGYT
TRBJ2-3	TRBV28	ASSRPGLAERGDTQY
TRBJ2-1	TRBV11-3	ASSRGGEQF